One sample yielded the 12 T cell receptor beta chains listed below, sequenced in a study of OX40 agonist ivuxolimab in advanced cancers. The assay was immunoSEQ multiplex PCR, and TCRdb's table has in-frame clones only and misses some. The table lists about 26,000 clones, 83% of them singletons. The sample in question was CD4+ or CD8+ T cells sorted from blood, obtained in a trial of the OX40 agonist ivuxolimab. These receptors came from an adult with an advanced solid tumor such as melanoma, head and neck, liver or kidney cancer.

This clone was seen a handful of times. The rearrangement uses TRBV10-3 and TRBJ2-1, with TRBD2 matching 10 bases. CDR1 and CDR2 from the germline V gene are ENHRY and SYGVKD. The CDR3 runs to 16 residues. With 4 bases clipped from V and 1 base from J, the junction kept 4 bases outside the gene matches. This chain's CDR3 is CAISGLAGESYNEQFF. The CDR3 DNA sequence: TGTGCCATCAGTGGCCTAGCGGGAGAATCCTACAATGAGCAGTTCTTC.

The rearrangement joins TRBV5-1 to TRBJ2-7, with a possible D match to TRBD1 (6 bases). CDR1 is SGHRS, CDR2 YFSETQ, per germline. V dropped 4 bases and J dropped 0 bases, with 8 bases sitting between them. The CDR3 length is 13 residues. The CDR3 region is CASSPGHSYEQYF. The CDR3, as DNA: TGCGCCAGCAGCCCGGGACACTCCTACGAGCAGTACTTC.

The chain recombines TRBV6-5 with TRBJ2-2, with D perhaps matching TRBD1 (5 bases). Trimming took off 5 bases at V and 3 bases at J, with 13 bases between the two ends. Germline V gene sequence: CDR1 MNHEY, CDR2 SVGAGI. This CDR3 contains 15 residues. The CDR3 DNA reads TGTGCCAGCAGTGCCCACGACAGTTACACCGGGGAGCTGTTTTTT. It encodes CASSAHDSYTGELFF.

J is TRBJ2-5 and V is TRBV11-2, with 8 bases aligning to TRBD1. Germline lookup yields CDR1 SGHAT and CDR2 FQNNGV. CDR3 length: 14 amino acids. The trim removed 4 bases at V and 5 bases at J, leaving 6 bases unmatched. The CDR3 spells CASSSRGRRETQYF. The CDR3 DNA is TGTGCCAGCAGCTCCAGGGGGCGGAGGGAGACCCAGTACTTC.

This chain links TRBV6-1 with TRBJ1-5, with D unresolved. This CDR3 comprises 13 residues. The V end lost 11 bases, the J end lost 3 bases, and 14 bases lay between the germline ends. CDR1 is MNHNS and CDR2 is SASEGT in the germline V gene. The CDR3 reads CAGSRAYNQPQHF. CDR3 DNA: TGTGCCGGCTCCCGGGCCTACAATCAGCCCCAGCATTTT.

By sample share, this clone is medium-sized (0.01 to 0.1%). The chain employs TRBV9 and TRBJ1-2; D possibly corresponds to TRBD1 (6 bases). V was trimmed by 3 bases and J by 6 bases, leaving 15 bases between them. The germline CDR1 and CDR2 sequences are SGDLS and YYNGEE. This CDR3 has 14 residues. CDR3 residues: CASSATYRVDGYTF. CDR3 sequence (DNA): TGTGCCAGCAGCGCCACCTACAGGGTGGATGGCTACACCTTC.

The chain uses TRBV29-1 and TRBJ1-3; D is uncertain. The CDR3 is 16 amino acids. The germline V gene has CDR1 SQVTM and CDR2 ANQGSEA. Trimming shortened V by 0 bases and J by 4 bases, and 16 bases separated the two germline ends. Here the CDR3 reads CSVEDSDAVYGNTIYF. The CDR3 DNA sequence: TGCAGCGTTGAAGATTCGGACGCGGTCTACGGAAACACCATATATTTT.

Regarding this clone: The sample has other DNA sequences that encode this CDR3 too. The chain combines TRBV7-9 with TRBJ1-1, with D possibly being TRBD1 (6 bases). Germline V CDR1 and CDR2: SEHNR, FQNEAQ (reference sequence). This CDR3 spans 15 amino acids. V lost 1 base and J 4 bases, leaving 13 bases between the germline ends. The CDR3 region has the DNA TGTGCCAGCAGCTTAGTCGCAGGGGAAGGCACTGAAGCTTTCTTT. Translation gives CASSLVAGEGTEAFF.

The chain joins TRBV10-2 to TRBJ1-1, with D possibly TRBD1 on 5 matching bases. The CDR3 is 15 residues long. Germline CDR1 and CDR2: WSHSY and SAAADI. V lost 2 bases and J 0 bases, leaving 10 bases between the germline ends. CDR3 region: CASSEPGGVNTEAFF. The CDR3 coding sequence is TGCGCCAGCAGTGAGCCTGGAGGGGTGAACACTGAAGCTTTCTTT.

The rearrangement links TRBV5-8 to TRBJ2-1; possibly TRBD1 for D (6 bases). The CDR3 sequence is 16 residues long. CDR1 is SGHTS, CDR2 YDEGEE, per germline. V was cut by 4 bases and J by 4 bases, with 18 bases left in between. The CDR3 spells CASSTYRVGGYNEQFF. CDR3 DNA sequence: TGTGCCAGCAGCACATACAGGGTTGGGGGTTACAATGAGCAGTTCTTC.

V is TRBV5-6 and J is TRBJ2-7; D remains ambiguous. The CDR3 has 14 amino acids. Germline lookup yields CDR1 SGHDT and CDR2 YYEEEE. V was clipped by 2 bases and J by 3 bases, with 12 bases between them. The CDR3 DNA is TGTGCCAGCAGCTTTTACGCCACCCTCTACGAGCAGTACTTC. Its protein product is CASSFYATLYEQYF.

V is TRBV6-5 and J is TRBJ2-7, with TRBD1 as a possible D gene (6 bases). There are 14 residues in the CDR3. Germline CDR1 is MNHEY and CDR2 is SVGAGI. The germline V and J ends were trimmed by 2 bases and 3 bases, with 11 bases remaining between them. The CDR3 nucleotides read TGTGCCAGCAGTTACGTCCAGGGGCACTACGAGCAGTACTTC. Encoded protein: CASSYVQGHYEQYF.